This TCR beta chain was documented in a study of blood T cell repertoires in COVID-19. About the study: COVID-19 samples from acute and convalescent phases originated in the United States, Italy and Spain. From T cells, B-cell-depleted T cells, or PBMCs came the material, which was cDNA or gDNA.

Per the original data handling: Cell counts per sample came from amplifying reference gene primers. Method: immunoSEQ multiplex PCR; TCRdb's copy keeps in-frame clones and lacks some. Clone size and the V and J calls come from that table; the DNA yielded D and trimming. The table includes approximately 50,000 clones, 70% to 85% detected once. There are 15 residues in the CDR3. Trimming took off 3 bases at V and 3 bases at J, with 15 bases between the two ends. From germline, CDR1 is MDHEN and CDR2 SYDVKM. The source is a man aged 70 or older with acute or convalescent COVID-19. Specimen: peripheral blood. The genes are TRBV28 and TRBJ2-7; D perhaps matches TRBD1 (6 bases). This CDR3 is CASSFGPDRNYEQYF. CDR3 DNA: TGTGCCAGCAGTTTTGGCCCCGACAGGAACTACGAGCAGTACTTC. The full variable domain, in which reference TRBV28 and TRBJ2-7 provide the parts outside the CDR3, is DVKVTQSSRYLVKRTGEKVFLECVQDMDHENMFWYRQDPGLGLRLIYFSYDVKMKEKGDIPEGYSVSREKKERFSLILESASTNQTSMYLCASSFGPDRNYEQYFGPGTRLTVT.